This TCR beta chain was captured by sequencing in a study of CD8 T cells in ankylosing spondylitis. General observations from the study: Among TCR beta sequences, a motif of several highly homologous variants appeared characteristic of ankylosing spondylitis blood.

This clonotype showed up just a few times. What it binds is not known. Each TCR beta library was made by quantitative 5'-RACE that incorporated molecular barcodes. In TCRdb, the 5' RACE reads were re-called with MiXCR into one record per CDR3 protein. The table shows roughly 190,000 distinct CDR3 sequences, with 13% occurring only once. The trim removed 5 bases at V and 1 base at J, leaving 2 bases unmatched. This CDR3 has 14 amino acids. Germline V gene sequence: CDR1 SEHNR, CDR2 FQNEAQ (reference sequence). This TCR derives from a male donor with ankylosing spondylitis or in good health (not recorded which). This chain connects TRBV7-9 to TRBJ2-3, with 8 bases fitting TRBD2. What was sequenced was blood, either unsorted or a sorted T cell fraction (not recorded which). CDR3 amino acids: CASSISGGTDTQYF. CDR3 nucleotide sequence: TGTGCCAGCAGCATTAGCGGGGGCACAGATACGCAGTATTTT. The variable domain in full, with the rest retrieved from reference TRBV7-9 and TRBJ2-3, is DTGVSQNPRHKITKRGQNVTFRCDPISEHNRLYWYRQTLGQGPEFLTYFQNEAQLEKSRLLSDRFSAERPKGSFSTLEIQRTEQGDSAMYLCASSISGGTDTQYFGPGTRLTVL.